Presented here are 5 T cell receptor beta chains from one specimen sequenced in a study of radiotherapy plus CTLA-4 blockade in lung cancer. Libraries were prepared by immunoSEQ multiplex PCR; TCRdb keeps only in-frame clonotypes and omits some of them. The sample includes 85,000 to 100,000 clones, roughly 78% of them seen just once. Specimen: peripheral blood, collected from a patient treated with radiotherapy plus ipilimumab. Source of these receptors: a human donor with non-small cell lung cancer that progressed on radiotherapy plus ipilimumab.

This chain connects TRBV11-2 to TRBJ2-7, with TRBD2 matching 10 bases. The CDR3 runs 15 residues. The V and J ends lost 4 bases and 3 bases, in that order; junction bases with no gene match: 6. Germline V gives CDR1 SGHAT, CDR2 FQNNGV. The CDR3 sequence: CASSSIAGGVYEQYF. DNA of the CDR3: TGTGCCAGCAGCTCGATAGCGGGAGGAGTCTACGAGCAGTACTTC.

CDR3 in amino acids: CASSQAGVGVKNIQYF. CDR3 bases: TGCGCCAGCAGCCAAGCGGGAGTGGGAGTCAAAAACATTCAGTACTTC. The rearrangement uses TRBV4-1 and TRBJ2-4, with D perhaps TRBD2 (6 bases). This CDR3 is 16 amino acids long. Germline V gene sequence: CDR1 MGHRA, CDR2 YSYEKL. Trimming left V 1 base short and J 3 bases short, with 13 bases between.

The rearrangement joins TRBV28 to TRBJ1-4; D unresolved. CDR3 length: 13 residues. Germline CDR1 is MDHEN and CDR2 is SYDVKM. V was pared by 2 bases and J by 5 bases, with 6 bases between. CDR3 loop: CASSLSENEKLFF. The DNA of the CDR3 is TGTGCCAGCAGTTTAAGTGAAAATGAAAAACTGTTTTTT.

The chain carries TRBV4-1 and TRBJ2-1; the match to TRBD2 covers 11 bases. This CDR3 region has 15 residues. Losses at the gene ends were 4 bases for V and 7 bases for J; bases not matched to a gene: 6. Germline V lookup: CDR1 MGHRA, CDR2 YSYEKL. The CDR3 sequence is CASSPLAGGENEQFF. CDR3 DNA: TGCGCCAGCAGCCCTCTAGCGGGAGGAGAAAATGAGCAGTTCTTC.

The sample holds one count of this clone. One end of the junction is discordant with germline, which a read error may explain. CDR3 nucleotides: TGTGCCAGCAGCGCTTCCGGGACTAGCGGCGTTCTTAGTTTT. It codes for CASSASGTSGVLSF. The chain has TRBV9 and TRBJ2-3; 11 bases are a match to TRBD2. CDR3 length equals 14 residues. Germline assignment: CDR1 SGDLS and CDR2 YYNGEE.